The 20 T cell receptor beta chains below come from one sample, sequenced in a study of blood T cell repertoires in COVID-19. Sequencing was performed with immunoSEQ multiplex PCR; in TCRdb, only in-frame clones are kept and a portion is missing. The sample lists under 90,000 clones; roughly 84% were seen once. Sequenced: peripheral blood. The source of these receptors is an elderly man with acute or convalescent COVID-19.

This clone was found once. V usage is TRBV2 and J usage is TRBJ2-7; no reliable D call. The ends were cut back, 5 bases at V and 0 bases at J, with 5 bases in the middle. The CDR3 has 12 residues. Germline V gene sequence: CDR1 SNHLY, CDR2 FYNNEI. CDR3 in amino acids: CASSQSSYEQYF. CDR3 nucleotides: TGTGCCAGCAGTCAGTCCTCCTACGAGCAGTACTTC.

This clone was observed a few times. The rearrangement links TRBV18 to TRBJ2-2, with 8 bases fitting TRBD1. The CDR3 contains 16 residues. Germline values: CDR1 KGHSH, CDR2 LQKENI. Trimming at V came to 0 bases and at J to 7 bases, leaving 7 bases not matched to a gene. CDR3 sequence (DNA): TGTGCCAGCTCACCACCGAGCCAGGGGGCTATCGGGGAGCTGTTTTTT. Translation gives CASSPPSQGAIGELFF.

The chain recombines TRBV7-2 with TRBJ2-5; 7 positions agree with TRBD2. V was clipped by 5 bases and J by 0 bases; unmatched bases: 3. Germline V CDR1 and CDR2: SGHTA, FQGNSA. The CDR3 totals 14 residues. CDR3 nucleotide sequence: TGTGCCAGCAGCCAAGCGGGGTACCAAGAGACCCAGTACTTC. This gives the protein CASSQAGYQETQYF. The full variable domain, rest sourced from reference TRBV7-2 and TRBJ2-5, is GAGVSQSPSNKVTEKGKDVELRCDPISGHTALYWYRQSLGQGLEFLIYFQGNSAPDKSGLPSDRFSAERTGGSVSTLTIQRTQQEDSAVYLCASSQAGYQETQYFGPGTRLLVL.

V gene TRBV7-9 combines with J gene TRBJ2-7, with D possibly TRBD1 on 5 matching bases. The length of the CDR3 is 15 residues. Germline-derived CDR1 and CDR2 are SEHNR and FQNEAQ (reference sequence). The V end lost 1 base, the J end lost 1 base, and 11 bases lay between the germline ends. CDR3 amino acids: CASSLEGPRSYEQYF. In DNA form, the CDR3 reads TGTGCCAGCAGCTTAGAGGGGCCCAGATCCTACGAGCAGTACTTC.

As DNA, the CDR3 is TGTGCCAGCAGTTTAAACCCCGACACTTATGGCTACACCTTC. It yields the protein CASSLNPDTYGYTF. This rearrangement joins TRBV28 to TRBJ1-2; the D is unclear. V gave up 2 bases and J gave up 5 bases, with 12 bases separating them. Germline CDR1 MDHEN, CDR2 SYDVKM. The CDR3 is made up of 14 amino acids.

The CDR3: CAGGQNSGNTIYF. DNA for the CDR3: TGTGCCGGCGGACAGAACTCTGGAAACACCATATATTTT. This rearrangement joins TRBV7-9 to TRBJ1-3; a weak D match, TRBD1 (6 bases). The CDR3 runs to 13 residues. Germline lookup yields CDR1 SEHNR and CDR2 FQNEAQ (reference sequence). V shed 11 bases and J shed 0 bases, with 11 bases lying between them.

This clone turned up a few times. This chain connects TRBV11-3 to TRBJ2-2; D ambiguous. The V end lost 5 bases, the J end lost 3 bases, and 7 bases lay between the germline ends. In germline, CDR1 is SGHNT, CDR2 YENEEA. CDR3 length: 13 residues. The CDR3 sequence is CASSKSYTGELFF. The CDR3 bases are TGTGCCAGCAGCAAATCGTACACCGGGGAGCTGTTTTTT.

This clone has only a few counts. V and J are TRBV28 and TRBJ2-7; D possibly corresponds to TRBD1 (5 bases). Germline V gene data show CDR1 as MDHEN and CDR2 as SYDVKM. V shed 6 bases and J shed 0 bases, with 9 bases lying between them. The CDR3 runs to 13 residues. CDR3 DNA sequence: TGTGCCAGCAGGGACATGACCTCCTACGAGCAGTACTTC. As protein: CASRDMTSYEQYF.

Concerning this clone itself: At one boundary the junction diverges from the germline segment, which might be a read error. The CDR3 DNA is TGTGCCAGCACGGTAATAGCGGGTAAAGGCTTAGACTTC. The encoded protein is CASTVIAGKGLDF. J is TRBJ2-7 and V is TRBV2, with TRBD2 identical over 7 bases. The CDR3 spans 13 residues. Germline lookup yields CDR1 SNHLY and CDR2 FYNNEI.

V gene TRBV2 combines with J gene TRBJ1-2, with 8 bases fitting TRBD1. Trimming took 8 bases from V and 7 from J; bases not matched to a gene: 12. In germline, CDR1 is SNHLY, CDR2 FYNNEI. The CDR3 extends over 14 amino acids. CDR3 nucleotides: TGTGCCAGCTATAGACTGACAGGGGCGGGTGGCTACACCTTC. Translating it yields CASYRLTGAGGYTF.

This rearrangement joins TRBV14 to TRBJ1-3; tentatively, D is TRBD1 (6 bases). Per germline, CDR1 SGHDN and CDR2 FVKESK. This CDR3 has 13 amino acids. V gave up 10 bases and J gave up 0 bases, with 10 bases separating them. Here the CDR3 DNA reads TGTGCCACCCGGACAGACTCTGGAAACACCATATATTTT. Translated: CATRTDSGNTIYF.

The V gene is TRBV28, the J gene TRBJ2-5, with 7 bases fitting TRBD2. The CDR3 covers 14 residues. Germline-derived CDR1 and CDR2 are MDHEN and SYDVKM. Trimming at V came to 5 bases and at J to 7 bases, leaving 10 bases not matched to a gene. DNA for the CDR3: TGTGCCAGCAGTCGAACTAGCGTCTCGGGGACCCAGTACTTC. This sequence encodes CASSRTSVSGTQYF.

The chain joins TRBV11-3 to TRBJ2-1, with TRBD2 matching 8 bases. V shed 5 bases, J shed 7 bases, and the junction held 7 bases outside the gene matches. The CDR3 is made up of 14 amino acids. From germline, CDR1 is SGHNT and CDR2 YENEEA. The CDR3 here is CASSLRGGKNEQFF. CDR3 DNA: TGTGCCAGCAGCCTCCGGGGGGGTAAGAATGAGCAGTTCTTC.

This clone has only one observation. The chain combines TRBV19 with TRBJ2-5; TRBD2 might be the D (7 bases). Trimming cost V 0 bases and J 2 bases, with 22 bases left between them. The germline CDR1 and CDR2 sequences are LNHDA and SQIVND (reference sequence). The CDR3 loop spans 19 amino acids. CDR3 sequence reads: CASSIDGPGGGHLQETQYF. The CDR3 coding sequence is TGTGCCAGTAGTATAGATGGTCCGGGCGGGGGACATCTACAAGAGACCCAGTACTTC. Using reference TRBV19 and TRBJ2-5 for the parts outside the CDR3, the full variable domain is DGGITQSPKYLFRKEGQNVTLSCEQNLNHDAMYWYRQDPGQGLRLIYYSQIVNDFQKGDIAEGYSVSREKKESFPLTVTSAQKNPTAFYLCASSIDGPGGGHLQETQYFGPGTRLLVL.

This clone has at least ten counts. The chain has TRBV7-9 and TRBJ1-4, with 8 positions matching TRBD1. J was trimmed by 8 bases and V by 4 bases; bases with no gene match: 12. Germline assignment: CDR1 SEHNR and CDR2 FQNEAQ (reference sequence). The CDR3 is 16 residues long. CDR3 loop: CASSSRGQGAREKLFF. In DNA form, the CDR3 reads TGTGCCAGCAGCTCCCGGGGGCAGGGGGCGAGGGAAAAACTGTTTTTT.

The V and J genes are TRBV18 and TRBJ2-7, with 8 bases fitting TRBD2. The trim removed 6 bases at V and 6 bases at J, leaving 16 bases unmatched. The CDR3 sequence is 16 residues long. Per the germline V gene, CDR1 is KGHSH and CDR2 is LQKENI. Here the CDR3 reads CASSTEVSGRGGEQYF. CDR3 sequence (DNA): TGTGCCAGCTCCACCGAGGTTAGCGGACGGGGGGGCGAGCAGTACTTC.

This clone was seen a single time. The rearrangement uses TRBV28 and TRBJ2-4; TRBD1 agrees at 8 bases. The CDR3 covers 15 residues. Trimming at V came to 5 bases and at J to 3 bases, leaving 6 bases not matched to a gene. Germline loops: CDR1 MDHEN, CDR2 SYDVKM. CDR3 sequence: CASSGQGDYKNIQYF. In DNA form, the CDR3 reads TGTGCCAGCAGTGGACAGGGTGACTACAAAAACATTCAGTACTTC.

The V and J genes are TRBV6-5 and TRBJ2-3, with TRBD2 matching 7 bases. Germline CDR1 is MNHEY and CDR2 is SVGAGI. Trimming took 6 bases from V and 0 from J; bases not matched to a gene: 3. CDR3 length: 14 residues. The DNA of the CDR3 is TGTGCCAGCAGCGGACTAGAAAGCACAGATACGCAGTATTTT. This codes for CASSGLESTDTQYF.

The CDR3 region is CASAGTESSPLHF. CDR3 coding DNA: TGTGCCAGTGCCGGGACAGAAAGTTCACCCCTCCACTTT. V and J are TRBV19 and TRBJ1-6, with 7 positions matching TRBD1. The CDR3 consists of 13 residues. Unmatched junction bases numbered 7, after V lost 8 bases and J lost 9 bases. CDR1 and CDR2 (germline): LNHDA, SQIVND (reference sequence).

The genes are TRBV6-5 and TRBJ2-5; tentatively, D is TRBD2 (5 bases). The CDR3 sequence is 16 residues long. Trimming stripped 4 bases from V and 5 bases from J, with 20 bases between. Germline V gene sequence: CDR1 MNHEY, CDR2 SVGAGI. The CDR3: CASSSPPWTRMETQYF. DNA for the CDR3: TGTGCCAGCAGTTCCCCTCCCTGGACTCGTATGGAGACCCAGTACTTC.